One and the same sample provided the 10 T cell receptor beta chains below, sequenced in a study of CD8 T cells in Susac syndrome. The authors reverse transcribed roughly 0.5 to 1 ug RNA with random hexamers. TCRdb re-called the immunoSEQ multiplex PCR reads with MiXCR, one entry per CDR3 protein. Of some 300,000 distinct CDR3 sequences detected, roughly 90% appear once; the ten largest clones hold 0.18%. The sequencing sample was made of CD8+ T cells from PBMCs. Source of these receptors: a human donor with multiple sclerosis.

The rearrangement links TRBV12-3 or TRBV12-4 to TRBJ2-1; D is possibly TRBD1 (6 bases). The length of the CDR3 is 14 residues. Trimming cost V 3 bases and J 8 bases, with 14 bases left between them. The CDR3 sequence is CASSLQGSGDEQFF. As DNA, the CDR3 is TGTGCCAGCAGTTTGCAGGGGTCAGGGGATGAGCAGTTCTTC.

The chain is built from TRBV28 and TRBJ2-1; TRBD2 matches at 14 bases. The CDR3 sequence is 23 residues long. Germline CDR1 reads MDHEN; CDR2 reads SYDVKM. V was clipped by 6 bases and J by 0 bases; unmatched bases: 22. The CDR3 region has the DNA TGTGCCAGCAGCAAATCCTTCAGGCTACGGACTAGCGGGAGGCCAAGCTCCTACAATGAGCAGTTCTTC. Amino acid sequence: CASSKSFRLRTSGRPSSYNEQFF.

This clonotype has just a few counts. The chain carries TRBV30 and TRBJ1-2; D remains ambiguous. The CDR3 extends over 13 amino acids. V lost 0 bases, J lost 4 bases, and 9 bases lay in between. Germline V gene sequence: CDR1 GTSNPN, CDR2 SVGIG (reference sequence). This chain's CDR3 is CAWSVRSSYGYTF. The CDR3 region has the DNA TGTGCCTGGAGTGTACGGTCCAGCTATGGCTACACCTTC.

This sequence joins TRBV19 and TRBJ2-3; TRBD2 agrees at 14 bases. The germline gives CDR1 LNHDA, CDR2 SQIVND (reference sequence). There are 16 residues in the CDR3. V shed 6 bases, J shed 3 bases, and the junction held 5 bases outside the gene matches. CDR3: CASSSGTSGRTDTQYF. CDR3 nucleotide sequence: TGTGCCAGTAGCTCCGGGACTAGCGGGAGAACAGATACGCAGTATTTT.

The chain recombines TRBV7-8 with TRBJ1-5; D gene ambiguous. This CDR3 comprises 13 residues. Germline V lookup: CDR1 SGHVS, CDR2 FQNEAQ. V dropped 2 bases and J dropped 7 bases, with 9 bases sitting between them. CDR3: CASSLKMVQPQHF. The CDR3 coding sequence is TGTGCCAGCAGCTTAAAGATGGTCCAGCCCCAGCATTTT. Full variable domain (outside the CDR3, taken from reference TRBV7-8 and TRBJ1-5): GAGVSQSPRYKVAKRGQDVALRCDPISGHVSLFWYQQALGQGPEFLTYFQNEAQLDKSGLPSDRFFAERPEGSVSTLKIQRTQQEDSAVYLCASSLKMVQPQHFGDGTRLSIL.

The rearrangement uses TRBV7-9 and TRBJ2-3; a weak D match, TRBD2 (6 bases). Germline V CDR1 and CDR2: SEHNR, FQNEAQ (reference sequence). CDR3 length equals 16 residues. Trimming removed 4 bases at V and 2 bases at J, with 16 bases between. In DNA form, the CDR3 reads TGTGCCAGCAGCTCCCGTCTGGTAGCGGTCACAGATACGCAGTATTTT. Amino acid sequence: CASSSRLVAVTDTQYF.

The chain couples TRBV27 to TRBJ2-1; perhaps TRBD2 as D (6 bases). Per germline, CDR1 MNHEY and CDR2 SMNVEV (reference sequence). CDR3 length equals 16 residues. V was pared by 4 bases and J by 4 bases, with 17 bases between. The CDR3 spells CASSSSSGDQYNEQFF. The CDR3 DNA is TGTGCCAGCAGTTCGAGTAGCGGAGACCAATACAATGAGCAGTTCTTC.

CDR3 nucleotides: TGTGCCAGCAGAGCCGGGACAGGGGGCACTGAAGCTTTCTTT. Its protein is CASRAGTGGTEAFF. The chain joins TRBV27 to TRBJ1-1, with 11 nucleotides matching TRBD1. Germline trimming cut 6 bases from V and 4 bases from J; bases unmatched to any gene: 4. The CDR3 sequence is 14 residues long. CDR1 and CDR2 from the germline V gene are MNHEY and SMNVEV (reference sequence).

Only one count was recorded for this clonotype. This chain joins TRBV5-5 and TRBJ2-5; no reliable D call. This CDR3 comprises 15 residues. Germline CDR1 and CDR2: SGHKS and YYEKEE (reference sequence). Trimming pared 4 bases from V and 4 bases from J, leaving 17 bases between. CDR3 protein: CASSLFGRGPETQYF. The CDR3 DNA sequence: TGTGCCAGCAGCCTCTTCGGACGCGGTCCAGAGACCCAGTACTTC.

The genes are TRBV4-1 and TRBJ2-7; the match to TRBD1 covers 7 bases. Trimming at V came to 0 bases and at J to 3 bases, leaving 5 bases not matched to a gene. CDR1 is MGHRA and CDR2 is YSYEKL in the germline V gene. There are 15 residues in the CDR3. The CDR3 loop is CASSQEPTGSYEQYF. The CDR3 DNA follows: TGCGCCAGCAGCCAAGAACCGACAGGGAGCTACGAGCAGTACTTC.